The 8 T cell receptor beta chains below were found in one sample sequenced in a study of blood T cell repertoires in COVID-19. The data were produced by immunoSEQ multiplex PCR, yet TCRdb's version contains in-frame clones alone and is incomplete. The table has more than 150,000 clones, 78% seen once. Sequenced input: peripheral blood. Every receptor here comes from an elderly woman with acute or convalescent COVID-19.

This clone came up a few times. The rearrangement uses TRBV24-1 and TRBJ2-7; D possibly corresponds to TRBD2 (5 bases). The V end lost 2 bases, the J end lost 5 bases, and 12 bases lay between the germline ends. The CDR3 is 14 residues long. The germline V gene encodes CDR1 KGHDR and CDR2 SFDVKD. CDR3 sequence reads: CATSDSWRNDEQYF. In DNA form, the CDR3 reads TGTGCCACCAGTGATTCTTGGAGGAATGACGAGCAGTACTTC.

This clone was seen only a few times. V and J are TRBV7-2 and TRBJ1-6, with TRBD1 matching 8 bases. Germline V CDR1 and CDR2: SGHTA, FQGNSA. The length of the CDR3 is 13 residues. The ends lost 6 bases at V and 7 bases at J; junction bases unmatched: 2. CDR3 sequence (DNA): TGTGCCAGCAGGAGACAGGGGAATTCACCCCTCCACTTT. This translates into CASRRQGNSPLHF.

In nucleotides, the CDR3 is TGTGCCAGCAGCCACACCGGGACTTCCACAGATACGCAGTATTTT. Its translation is CASSHTGTSTDTQYF. The J gene is TRBJ2-3, the V gene TRBV3-1 (or the pseudogene TRBV3-2); D might be TRBD2 (6 bases). The CDR3 runs to 15 residues. The germline CDR1 and CDR2 sequences are LGHDT and YNNKEL (reference sequence). V was clipped by 3 bases and J by 2 bases, with 12 bases between them.

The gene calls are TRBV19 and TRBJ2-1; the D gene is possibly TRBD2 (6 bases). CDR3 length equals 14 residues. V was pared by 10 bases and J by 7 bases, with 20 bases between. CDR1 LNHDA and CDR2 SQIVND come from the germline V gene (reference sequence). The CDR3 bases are TGTGCCACGGGGCGTGACGGGAGTTGGAATGAGCAGTTCTTC. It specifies CATGRDGSWNEQFF. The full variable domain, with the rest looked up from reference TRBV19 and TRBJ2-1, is DGGITQSPKYLFRKEGQNVTLSCEQNLNHDAMYWYRQDPGQGLRLIYYSQIVNDFQKGDIAEGYSVSREKKESFPLTVTSAQKNPTAFYLCATGRDGSWNEQFFGPGTRLTVL.

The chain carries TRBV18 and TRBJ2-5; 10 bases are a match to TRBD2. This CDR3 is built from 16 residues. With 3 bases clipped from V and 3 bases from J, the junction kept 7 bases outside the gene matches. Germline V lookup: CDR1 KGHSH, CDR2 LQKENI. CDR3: CASSPQLAGMEETQYF. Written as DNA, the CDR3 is TGTGCCAGCTCACCCCAACTAGCGGGGATGGAAGAGACCCAGTACTTC.

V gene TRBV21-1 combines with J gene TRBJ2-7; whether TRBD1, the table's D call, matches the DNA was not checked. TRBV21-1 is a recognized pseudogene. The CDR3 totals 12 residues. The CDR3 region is CASSDRAYEQYF. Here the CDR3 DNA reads TGTGCCAGCAGCGACAGGGCCTACGAGCAGTACTTC.

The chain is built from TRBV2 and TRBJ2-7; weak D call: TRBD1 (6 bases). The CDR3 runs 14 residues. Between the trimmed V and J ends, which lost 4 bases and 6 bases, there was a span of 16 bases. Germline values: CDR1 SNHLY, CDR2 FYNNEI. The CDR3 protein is CASSGQGQPPEQYF. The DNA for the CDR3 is TGTGCCAGCAGTGGGCAGGGGCAGCCCCCCGAGCAGTACTTC. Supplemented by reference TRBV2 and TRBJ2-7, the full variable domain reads EPEVTQTPSHQVTQMGQEVILRCVPISNHLYFYWYRQILGQKVEFLVSFYNNEISEKSEIFDDQFSVERPDGSNFTLKIRSTKLEDSAMYFCASSGQGQPPEQYFGPGTRLTVT.

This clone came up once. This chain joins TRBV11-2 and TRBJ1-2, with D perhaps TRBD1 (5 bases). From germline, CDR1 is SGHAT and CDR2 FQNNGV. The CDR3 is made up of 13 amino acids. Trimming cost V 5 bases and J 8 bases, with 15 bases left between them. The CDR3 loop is CASSPGLGGGYTF. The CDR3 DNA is TGTGCCAGCAGCCCTGGGCTTGGGGGGGGCTACACCTTC. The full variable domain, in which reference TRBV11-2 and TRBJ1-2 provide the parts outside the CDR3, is EAGVAQSPRYKIIEKRQSVAFWCNPISGHATLYWYQQILGQGPKLLIQFQNNGVVDDSQLPKDRFSAERLKGVDSTLKIQPAKLEDSAVYLCASSPGLGGGYTFGSGTRLTVV.